These 13 T cell receptor beta chains share one sample of origin, sequenced in a study of blood T cell repertoires in COVID-19. The table came from immunoSEQ multiplex PCR; TCRdb's copy has only in-frame clones and leaves some out. The table lists a few hundred thousand clones, roughly 87% of them singletons. The sequenced sample was peripheral blood. The receptor set was obtained from a woman aged 40 to 50 who had recovered from COVID-19.

The chain employs TRBV7-4 and TRBJ2-7; D gene ambiguous. This CDR3 is 13 amino acids long. CDR1 and CDR2 from the germline V gene are SGHVT and SQSDAQ. Trimming pared 7 bases from V and 5 bases from J, leaving 15 bases between. The CDR3 loop reads CASTDSRVHEQYF. The CDR3 region has the DNA TGTGCCAGCACCGATAGCCGGGTCCACGAGCAGTACTTC.

This clone is a singleton in its sample. V and J are TRBV18 and TRBJ2-2, with 7 bases identical to TRBD1. Losses at the gene ends were 3 bases for V and 4 bases for J; bases not matched to a gene: 2. This CDR3 region has 14 residues. In germline, CDR1 is KGHSH, CDR2 LQKENI. The CDR3 reads CASSPGQSTGELFF. The CDR3 DNA sequence: TGTGCCAGCTCACCGGGACAGAGCACCGGGGAGCTGTTTTTT.

This chain uses TRBV28 with TRBJ2-5; D perhaps matches TRBD2 (6 bases). V was trimmed by 3 bases and J by 2 bases, leaving 7 bases between them. This CDR3 spans 13 amino acids. From germline, CDR1 is MDHEN and CDR2 SYDVKM. The chain's CDR3 is CASSFGTQETQYF. The CDR3 DNA follows: TGTGCCAGCAGTTTTGGGACTCAAGAGACCCAGTACTTC.

The chain combines TRBV19 with TRBJ1-4, with 8 bases lining up with TRBD1. The CDR3 is 15 residues long. With 6 bases clipped from V and 4 bases from J, the junction kept 7 bases outside the gene matches. Germline V gene sequence: CDR1 LNHDA, CDR2 SQIVND (reference sequence). CDR3 bases: TGTGCCAGTAGCCCCGGGACAGGCGATAATGAAAAACTGTTTTTT. It codes for CASSPGTGDNEKLFF.

The chain has TRBV11-2 and TRBJ2-5; the D gene is possibly TRBD2 (6 bases). The CDR3 loop spans 15 amino acids. CDR1 SGHAT and CDR2 FQNNGV come from the germline V gene. V was trimmed by 1 base and J by 5 bases, leaving 14 bases between them. The CDR3 is CASSLGTGVVETQYF. The CDR3 bases are TGTGCCAGCAGCTTAGGTACGGGAGTGGTTGAGACCCAGTACTTC. The variable domain in full, with the rest retrieved from reference TRBV11-2 and TRBJ2-5, is EAGVAQSPRYKIIEKRQSVAFWCNPISGHATLYWYQQILGQGPKLLIQFQNNGVVDDSQLPKDRFSAERLKGVDSTLKIQPAKLEDSAVYLCASSLGTGVVETQYFGPGTRLLVL.

This sequence joins TRBV28 and TRBJ2-2; the match to TRBD1 covers 7 bases. V was clipped by 7 bases and J by 7 bases; unmatched bases: 9. Germline V CDR1 and CDR2: MDHEN, SYDVKM. The length of the CDR3 is 14 residues. Here the CDR3 DNA reads TGTGCCAGCATTCCACAGGGGCTCAGCGGGGAGCTGTTTTTT. Its translation is CASIPQGLSGELFF.

J is TRBJ1-6 and V is TRBV7-2; a weak D match, TRBD1 (6 bases). Germline lookup yields CDR1 SGHTA and CDR2 FQGNSA. Trimming pared 5 bases from V and 12 bases from J, leaving 17 bases between. This CDR3 has 14 residues. The CDR3 sequence: CASSRGGQDRPLHF. The CDR3 DNA is TGTGCCAGCAGCCGCGGGGGGCAGGACAGACCCCTCCACTTT.

The genes are TRBV27 and TRBJ2-1; tentatively, D is TRBD1 (6 bases). The CDR3 loop spans 15 amino acids. The V end lost 8 bases, the J end lost 9 bases, and 23 bases lay between the germline ends. Germline CDR1 is MNHEY and CDR2 is SMNVEV (reference sequence). The CDR3: CASWGPRKGRGEQFF. As DNA, the CDR3 is TGTGCCAGCTGGGGGCCGAGGAAGGGGAGAGGTGAGCAGTTCTTC.

The chain is built from TRBV6-5 and TRBJ2-1; no clear D. The V end was cut by 6 bases, the J end by 4 bases, with 10 bases between. The CDR3 is 13 residues long. Germline V gene data show CDR1 as MNHEY and CDR2 as SVGAGI. CDR3 in amino acids: CASRPTEYNEQFF. The CDR3 nucleotides are TGTGCCAGCAGACCCACTGAGTACAATGAGCAGTTCTTC.

The rearrangement joins TRBV19 to TRBJ2-1; 9 bases line up with TRBD2. This CDR3 has 14 residues. Germline CDR1 and CDR2: LNHDA and SQIVND (reference sequence). V lost 6 bases to trimming and J lost 5 bases; unmatched junction nucleotides: 5. The CDR3: CASSPSGINNEQFF. The CDR3 DNA reads as TGTGCCAGTAGCCCTAGCGGGATAAACAATGAGCAGTTCTTC.

This clone has more than one count but fewer than ten. V gene TRBV4-3 combines with J gene TRBJ2-1; 10 nucleotides line up with TRBD1. The germline V gene has CDR1 LGHNA and CDR2 YSLEER. Trimming cost V 3 bases and J 9 bases; bases outside gene matches: 5. The CDR3 has 14 amino acids. The CDR3 is CASSHGTGAGEQFF. CDR3 nucleotide sequence: TGCGCCAGCAGCCATGGGACAGGGGCAGGTGAGCAGTTCTTC.

This chain's CDR3 is CASSTWRDNEQFF. The CDR3 DNA reads TGTGCCAGCTCCACCTGGAGGGACAATGAGCAGTTCTTC. The chain has TRBV5-5 and TRBJ2-1; tentatively, D is TRBD2 (6 bases). In germline, CDR1 is SGHKS, CDR2 YYEKEE (reference sequence). This CDR3 is built from 13 residues. The V and J ends lost 7 bases and 5 bases respectively, with 13 bases between them.

The V call is TRBV3-1 (or the pseudogene TRBV3-2), the J call TRBJ2-1, with 10 positions matching TRBD1. V lost 1 base to trimming and J lost 4 bases; unmatched junction nucleotides: 4. Germline-derived CDR1 and CDR2 are LGHDT and YNNKEL (reference sequence). CDR3 length: 16 residues. The CDR3 spells CASSQVVGQGYNEQFF. Written as DNA, the CDR3 is TGTGCCAGCAGCCAAGTGGTGGGACAGGGGTACAATGAGCAGTTCTTC.